This T cell receptor beta chain was retrieved from a study of T cell repertoires in cytomegalovirus infection. About the study: From public TCR beta signatures came an indication of both CMV infection and matching HLA type. Study-level findings and limits: Clonotypes of TCR beta that were HLA-C-restricted and CMV-specific dominated the ex vivo response.

A single record per CDR3 protein comes from TCRdb applying MiXCR to the reads. Of roughly 640,000 distinct CDR3 sequences listed, 20% to 25% are singletons. A remark on this clonotype: Its antigen is unknown.

This CDR3 is 19 amino acids long. Germline CDR1 is MDHEN and CDR2 is SYDVKM. The ends were cut back, 3 bases at V and 1 base at J, with 23 bases in the middle. This sequence was found in a human donor in good health (CMV status not recorded). Some clones in this sample may be carry-over from other donors' samples. The chain recombines TRBV28 with TRBJ2-3; D gene uncertain. The sequenced sample was CD8+ T cells from PBMCs. The CDR3 DNA is TGTGCCAGCAGTTTCTCAAGTGGGGTATCTGGGATTGGCACAGATACGCAGTATTTT. Its translation: CASSFSSGVSGIGTDTQYF.